This T cell receptor beta chain derives from a study of blood T cell repertoires in COVID-19. Across the study: T cells, B-cell-depleted T cells, or PBMCs provided the cDNA or gDNA that served as material.

This clone was detected only a few times. The method was immunoSEQ multiplex PCR; TCRdb's version includes in-frame clones alone and lacks a portion of them. In the table there are about 20,000 clones, 75% to 95% of which are singletons. Germline loops: CDR1 MDHEN, CDR2 SYDVKM. The CDR3 is 14 residues long. Trimming stripped 6 bases from V and 5 bases from J, with 16 bases between. The V gene is TRBV28, the J gene TRBJ1-2, with a tentative D call TRBD1 (6 bases). This clonotype was obtained from a human donor in a cohort sampled during active COVID-19. Sequenced material: peripheral blood. CDR3 loop: CASRVTGLRYGYTF. The CDR3 DNA is TGTGCCAGCAGGGTGACAGGACTGCGGTATGGCTACACCTTC.